The entry below gives a single T cell receptor beta chain sequence along with its context. This sample was taken from a study of blood T cell repertoires in COVID-19. Study background: There were acute and convalescent COVID-19 samples, and they came from the United States, Italy and Spain. The analysed material was cDNA or gDNA that came from T cells, B-cell-depleted T cells, or PBMCs.

Generated by immunoSEQ multiplex PCR, the TCRdb table keeps only in-frame clones and is missing some. This sample yields some 250,000 clones, of which approximately 90% are seen a single time; 1.2% belongs to the top ten. The sequenced sample consisted of PBMCs or T cells enriched from blood (not recorded which). This receptor was taken from a human donor in a cohort exposed to, infected with or recovered from COVID-19 (not recorded which). The donor label of this sample is uncertain.

In DNA form, the CDR3 reads TGTGCCAGCAGGACGGGGAGGATATACGAGCAGTACTTC. Its translation is CASRTGRIYEQYF. V usage is TRBV6-5 and J usage is TRBJ2-7; D possibly corresponds to TRBD2 (6 bases). This CDR3 region has 13 residues. Trimming took off 6 bases at V and 4 bases at J, with 13 bases between the two ends. The V gene's germline CDR1 is MNHEY and CDR2 SVGAGI.